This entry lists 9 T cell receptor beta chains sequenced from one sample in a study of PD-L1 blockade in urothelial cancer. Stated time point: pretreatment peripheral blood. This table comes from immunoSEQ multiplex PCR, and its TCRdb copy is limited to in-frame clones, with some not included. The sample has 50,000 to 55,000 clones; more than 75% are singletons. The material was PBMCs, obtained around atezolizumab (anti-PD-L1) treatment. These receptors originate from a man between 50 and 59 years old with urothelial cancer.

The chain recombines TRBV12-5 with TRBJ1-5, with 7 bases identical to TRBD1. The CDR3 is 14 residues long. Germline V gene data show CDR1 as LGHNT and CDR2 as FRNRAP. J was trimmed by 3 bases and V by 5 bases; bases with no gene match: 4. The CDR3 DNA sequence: TGTGCTAGTGGTCCGGACAGGACCAATCAGCCCCAGCATTTT. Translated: CASGPDRTNQPQHF.

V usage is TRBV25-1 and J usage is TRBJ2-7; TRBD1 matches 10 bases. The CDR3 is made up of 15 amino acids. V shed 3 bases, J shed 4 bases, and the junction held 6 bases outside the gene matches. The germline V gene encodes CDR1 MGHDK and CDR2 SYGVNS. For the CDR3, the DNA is TGTGCCAGCAGTGATCCCGGGACAGGGGATTACGAGCAGTACTTC. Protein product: CASSDPGTGDYEQYF.

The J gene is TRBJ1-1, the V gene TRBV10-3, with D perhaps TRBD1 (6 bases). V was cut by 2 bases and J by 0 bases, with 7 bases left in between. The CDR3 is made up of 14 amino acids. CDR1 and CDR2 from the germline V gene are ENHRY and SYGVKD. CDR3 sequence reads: CAISERQVNTEAFF. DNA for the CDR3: TGTGCCATCAGTGAGAGACAGGTGAACACTGAAGCTTTCTTT.

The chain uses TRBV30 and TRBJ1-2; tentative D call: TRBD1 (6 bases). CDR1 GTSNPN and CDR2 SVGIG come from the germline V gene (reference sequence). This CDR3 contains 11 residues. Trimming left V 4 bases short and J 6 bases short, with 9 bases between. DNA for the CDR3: TGTGCCTGGACGACAGGAGATGGCTACACCTTC. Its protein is CAWTTGDGYTF.

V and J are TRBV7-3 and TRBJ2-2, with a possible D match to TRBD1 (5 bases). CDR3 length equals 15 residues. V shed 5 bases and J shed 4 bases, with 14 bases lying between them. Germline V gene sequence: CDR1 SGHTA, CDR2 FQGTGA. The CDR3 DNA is TGTGCCAGCAGCCTCACCTCTGGGGCCACCGGGGAGCTGTTTTTT. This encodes CASSLTSGATGELFF. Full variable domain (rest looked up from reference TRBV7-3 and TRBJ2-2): GAGVSQTPSNKVTEKGKYVELRCDPISGHTALYWYRQSLGQGPEFLIYFQGTGAADDSGLPNDRFFAVRPEGSVSTLKIQRTERGDSAVYLCASSLTSGATGELFFGEGSRLTVL.

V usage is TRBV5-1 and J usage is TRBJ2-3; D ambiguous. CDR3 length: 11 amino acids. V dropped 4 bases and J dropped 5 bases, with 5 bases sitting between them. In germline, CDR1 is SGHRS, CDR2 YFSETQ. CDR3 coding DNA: TGCGCCAGCAGCATAGAAGATACGCAGTATTTT. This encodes CASSIEDTQYF. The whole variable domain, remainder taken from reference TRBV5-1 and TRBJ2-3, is KAGVTQTPRYLIKTRGQQVTLSCSPISGHRSVSWYQQTPGQGLQFLFEYFSETQRNKGNFPGRFSGRQFSNSRSEMNVSTLELGDSALYLCASSIEDTQYFGPGTRLTVL.

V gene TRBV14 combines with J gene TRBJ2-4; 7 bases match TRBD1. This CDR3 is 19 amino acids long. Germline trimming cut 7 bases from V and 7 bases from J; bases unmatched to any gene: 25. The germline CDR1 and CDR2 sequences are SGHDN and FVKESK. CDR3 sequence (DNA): TGTGCCAGCAACCCTGATATCGCAGCCTCGACAGGGTGTATGAACATTCAGTACTTC. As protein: CASNPDIAASTGCMNIQYF. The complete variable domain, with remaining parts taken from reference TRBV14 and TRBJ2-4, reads EAGVTQFPSHSVIEKGQTVTLRCDPISGHDNLYWYRRVMGKEIKFLLHFVKESKQDESGMPNNRFLAERTGGTYSTLKVQPAELEDSGVYFCASNPDIAASTGCMNIQYFGAGTRLSVL.

Written as DNA, the CDR3 is TGTGCCATCAGTGACCTCGAAGGACAGGGAAACAATGAGCAGTTCTTC. Amino acid sequence: CAISDLEGQGNNEQFF. The chain joins TRBV10-3 to TRBJ2-1; 8 nucleotides align to TRBD1. The CDR3 is 16 amino acids. The V gene's germline CDR1 is ENHRY and CDR2 SYGVKD. V lost 3 bases, J lost 5 bases, and 9 bases stayed unmatched.

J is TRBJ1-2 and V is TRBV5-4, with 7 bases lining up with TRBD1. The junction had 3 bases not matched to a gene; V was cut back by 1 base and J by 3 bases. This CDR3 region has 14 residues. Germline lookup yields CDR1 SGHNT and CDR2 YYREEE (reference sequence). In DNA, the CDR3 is TGTGCCAGCAGCTTGTTTGACAGGGACTATGGCTACACCTTC. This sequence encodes CASSLFDRDYGYTF. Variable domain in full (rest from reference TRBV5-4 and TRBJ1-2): ETGVTQSPTHLIKTRGQQVTLRCSSQSGHNTVSWYQQALGQGPQFIFQYYREEENGRGNFPPRFSGLQFPNYSSELNVNALELDDSALYLCASSLFDRDYGYTFGSGTRLTVV.